These T cell receptor beta chains were read from a single sample in a study of blood T cell repertoires in COVID-19. Generated by immunoSEQ multiplex PCR, the TCRdb table keeps only in-frame clones and is missing some. The table lists 95,000 to 110,000 clones, roughly 90% of them singletons. The sample taken for sequencing was peripheral blood. The source of these receptors is a man aged 35 to 55 with active or convalescent COVID-19. Each CDR3 is given with its conserved first and last residue. The order of the fields is clone size, D gene, J gene, V gene, CDR3 protein. The D gene is left open where the match is weak. Size values are once, few and many counts, or a class for expanded clones, and some rows have none.

>-|TRBD1|TRBJ1-3|TRBV11-2
CASSLEGRGAMDTIYF
>-|TRBD2|TRBJ2-1|TRBV6-5
CASSYPSGSYNEQFF
>-|TRBD1|TRBJ2-7|TRBV6-5
CASSFRQGDEQYF
>-|-|TRBJ2-1|TRBV19
CASSLSGSSSYNEQFF
>-|TRBD1|TRBJ2-7|TRBV3-1/TRBV3-2
CASSQGRTGPVYF
>-|TRBD1|TRBJ2-2|TRBV12-3/TRBV12-4
CASRDRPAGELFF
>-|TRBD1|TRBJ2-2|TRBV7-6
CASSLSGGVKTGELFF
>few|-|TRBJ1-2|TRBV5-6
CASSFPPPAGERGGYTF
>-|TRBD1|TRBJ2-2|TRBV27
CASSWTGVRKGTGELFF
>-|TRBD1|TRBJ1-1|TRBV2
CASKGGQGGTEAFF
>-|TRBD1|TRBJ1-2|TRBV6-5
CASRVTGNYGYTF
>-|-|TRBJ2-7|TRBV15
CATSRVFGGDEQYF
>-|TRBD1|TRBJ1-5|TRBV6-2/TRBV6-3
CASSSPGQGNQPQHF
>-|TRBD2|TRBJ2-1|TRBV25-1
CASSDPGVAGVSNEQFF
>-|-|TRBJ1-2|TRBV30
CAWSVLVYGYTF
>-|-|TRBJ1-6|TRBV2
CASSDRTANNSPLHF
>-|-|TRBJ1-1|TRBV7-2
CASSFLAGMNTEAFF